What follows are 17 T cell receptor beta chains derived from one specimen sequenced in a study of molecular identifiers for immune sequencing clone quantification. TCRdb redid the calling of the PCR reads with MiXCR, one entry per CDR3 protein. Of approximately 500,000 distinct CDR3 sequences listed, around a fifth are singletons. Sequencing input: naive CD8+ T cells from blood, with Jurkat cell RNA spiked in. As to subset: FACS-sorted CD8+CD4-CCR7+CD45RA+ naive T cells. These receptors all come from a human donor in good health. Some libraries in this study had Jurkat cell RNA spiked in.

The V gene is TRBV20-1, the J gene TRBJ2-7; D may be TRBD2 (5 bases). V shed 2 bases and J shed 4 bases, with 15 bases lying between them. This CDR3 has 14 amino acids. Germline-derived CDR1 and CDR2 are DFQATT and SNEGSKA (reference sequence). This chain's CDR3 is CSARPGGSAYEQYF. DNA for the CDR3: TGCAGTGCTAGACCAGGCGGGTCGGCATACGAGCAGTACTTC.

This clonotype was observed many times. The chain recombines TRBV12-5 with TRBJ2-6, with 8 positions matching TRBD1. Germline lookup yields CDR1 LGHNT and CDR2 FRNRAP. This CDR3 spans 17 amino acids. Germline trimming cut 7 bases from V and 0 bases from J; bases unmatched to any gene: 8. The CDR3 sequence: CASDNRDRSSGANVLTF. In nucleotides, the CDR3 is TGTGCTAGTGACAACCGGGACAGGAGCTCTGGGGCCAACGTCCTGACTTTC.

The chain has TRBV20-1 and TRBJ2-7; 15 bases match TRBD2. After removal of 7 bases from V and 7 bases from J, the junction contained 11 bases not matched to a gene. The germline gives CDR1 DFQATT, CDR2 SNEGSKA (reference sequence). The CDR3 runs 15 residues. Here the CDR3 reads CSVQGLAGGGVEQYF. CDR3 sequence (DNA): TGCAGTGTTCAGGGACTAGCGGGAGGAGGAGTAGAGCAGTACTTC.

To note about this clonotype: With a much larger clone just one base away, this may be a read error. The V call is TRBV30, the J call TRBJ2-1; unclear D gene. The CDR3 extends over 8 amino acids. The germline V gene encodes CDR1 GTSNPN and CDR2 SVGIG (reference sequence). The CDR3 spells CACCEKFF. Written as DNA, the CDR3 is TGTGCCTGCTGTGAGAAGTTCTTC.

There are a few counts of this clonotype. The CDR3 DNA follows: TGTGCCAGCAGCTTGGGGTCGGGGGGCAACACTGAAGCTTTCTTT. Translation: CASSLGSGGNTEAFF. The chain combines TRBV5-6 with TRBJ1-1; D might be TRBD1 (6 bases). V shed 0 bases and J shed 2 bases, with 11 bases lying between them. Germline V lookup: CDR1 SGHDT, CDR2 YYEEEE. The CDR3 sequence is 15 residues long.

This clonotype was counted between two and nine times. This chain connects TRBV7-9 to TRBJ2-3, with D unresolved. Germline-derived CDR1 and CDR2 are SEHNR and FQNEAQ (reference sequence). V lost 4 bases and J lost 1, with 9 bases in between. There are 14 residues in the CDR3. The CDR3 loop reads CASSSPFGTDTQYF. The DNA for the CDR3 is TGTGCCAGCAGCTCCCCGTTTGGCACAGATACGCAGTATTTT.

The rearrangement uses TRBV20-1 and TRBJ2-2; D is unclear. CDR3 length equals 11 residues. The germline CDR1 and CDR2 sequences are DFQATT and SNEGSKA (reference sequence). Trimming pared 0 bases from V and 6 bases from J, leaving 2 bases between. The CDR3 nucleotides are TGCAGTGCTAGAGAGGCCGGGGAGCTGTTTTTT. As protein: CSAREAGELFF.

As regards this clonotype: A single base separates this from a much larger clone, so it may be a read error. The rearrangement links TRBV5-1 to TRBJ2-3; D not certain. The CDR3 is 14 amino acids. Germline values: CDR1 SGHRS, CDR2 YFSETQ. The CDR3 nucleotides read TGCGCCAGCAGCTTCTTATTTGACACAGCTACGCAGTATTTT. Translated: CASSFLFDTATQYF. Full variable domain (missing parts from reference TRBV5-1 and TRBJ2-3): KAGVTQTPRYLIKTRGQQVTLSCSPISGHRSVSWYQQTPGQGLQFLFEYFSETQRNKGNFPGRFSGRQFSNSRSEMNVSTLELGDSALYLCASSFLFDTATQYFGPGTRLTVL.

Details on this clonotype: This may arise from a read error, as a much more abundant clone is one base away. V usage is TRBV4-3 and J usage is TRBJ1-1; D might be TRBD1 (5 bases). Trimming shortened V by 0 bases and J by 5 bases, and 13 bases separated the two germline ends. Germline V gene sequence: CDR1 LGHNA, CDR2 YSLEER. The CDR3 sequence is 15 residues long. CDR3 region: CASSQDRGGSTEAFF. CDR3 nucleotides: TGCGCCAGCAGCCAAGATAGGGGAGGCTCGACTGAAGCTTTCTTT.

The V call is TRBV7-2, the J call TRBJ1-4; TRBD1 matches at 9 bases. After removal of 5 bases from V and 7 bases from J, the junction contained 5 bases not matched to a gene. CDR3 size: 14 residues. Germline CDR1 reads SGHTA; CDR2 reads FQGNSA. The CDR3: CASSPRGQGEKLFF. The CDR3 nucleotides are TGTGCCAGCAGCCCCCGGGGACAGGGTGAAAAACTGTTTTTT.

A few counts support this clonotype. This rearrangement joins TRBV12-3 or TRBV12-4 to TRBJ1-2; possibly TRBD1 for D (5 bases). The V and J ends lost 5 bases and 4 bases respectively, with 14 bases between them. This CDR3 is 14 amino acids long. The CDR3 is CASSSPDNFYGYTF. The DNA of the CDR3 is TGTGCCAGCAGTAGTCCGGACAACTTCTATGGCTACACCTTC.

This clonotype showed up many times. The rearrangement uses TRBV11-2 and TRBJ2-5; D unresolved. V lost 0 bases, J lost 1 base, and 12 bases lay in between. Germline V CDR1 and CDR2: SGHAT, FQNNGV. This CDR3 has 16 residues. Here the CDR3 DNA reads TGTGCCAGCAGCTTAGATCAAGCCAGCGTCCAAGAGACCCAGTACTTC. Its translation is CASSLDQASVQETQYF. The whole variable domain, filled in from reference TRBV11-2 and TRBJ2-5, reads EAGVAQSPRYKIIEKRQSVAFWCNPISGHATLYWYQQILGQGPKLLIQFQNNGVVDDSQLPKDRFSAERLKGVDSTLKIQPAKLEDSAVYLCASSLDQASVQETQYFGPGTRLLVL.

This chain uses TRBV5-4 with TRBJ2-3, with 9 bases identical to TRBD2. Germline V gene data show CDR1 as SGHNT and CDR2 as YYREEE (reference sequence). The J segment lost 4 bases and the V segment lost 9 bases, leaving 12 bases of the junction unmatched. The CDR3 loop spans 15 amino acids. The CDR3 is CATFTAGGRPDTQYF. The CDR3 DNA reads as TGTGCCACCTTCACGGCGGGGGGGCGGCCAGATACGCAGTATTTT.

V usage is TRBV6-2 or TRBV6-3 and J usage is TRBJ2-5; unclear D gene. Trimming cost V 5 bases and J 0 bases, with 16 bases left between them. CDR3 length equals 16 residues. Germline values: CDR1 MNHEY, CDR2 SVGEGT. CDR3 loop: CASSLSPPRNQETQYF. The CDR3 DNA follows: TGTGCCAGCAGTCTATCACCCCCGCGGAACCAAGAGACCCAGTACTTC.

There are many counts of this clonotype. The chain links TRBV4-3 to TRBJ2-3; 8 bases agree with TRBD1. The CDR3 contains 17 residues. J gave up 4 bases and V 6 bases, and 15 bases lay outside the gene matches. Germline V gene data show CDR1 as LGHNA and CDR2 as YSLEER. The CDR3 bases are TGCGCCAGCAGAGAGTCACATCGGACAGGGTCCCCAGATACGCAGTATTTT. Residues: CASRESHRTGSPDTQYF.

The chain is built from TRBV2 and TRBJ2-3; TRBD2 aligns across 14 bases. This CDR3 contains 18 residues. The germline gives CDR1 SNHLY, CDR2 FYNNEI. J lost 0 bases, V lost 8 bases, and 10 bases had no gene match. CDR3 in DNA: TGTGCCAGCGGCGAAGGACTAGCGGGGGGCCCGAGCACAGATACGCAGTATTTT. This sequence encodes CASGEGLAGGPSTDTQYF.

This clonotype has just a few counts. The V gene is TRBV6-6, the J gene TRBJ2-7; D gene uncertain. With 0 bases removed from V and 2 bases from J, the gap between germline ends came to 11 bases. The V gene's germline CDR1 is MNHNY and CDR2 SVGAGI (reference sequence). This CDR3 contains 15 residues. This CDR3 reads CASSYSGPSPYEQYF. DNA of the CDR3: TGTGCCAGCAGTTACTCCGGTCCCTCCCCCTACGAGCAGTACTTC.